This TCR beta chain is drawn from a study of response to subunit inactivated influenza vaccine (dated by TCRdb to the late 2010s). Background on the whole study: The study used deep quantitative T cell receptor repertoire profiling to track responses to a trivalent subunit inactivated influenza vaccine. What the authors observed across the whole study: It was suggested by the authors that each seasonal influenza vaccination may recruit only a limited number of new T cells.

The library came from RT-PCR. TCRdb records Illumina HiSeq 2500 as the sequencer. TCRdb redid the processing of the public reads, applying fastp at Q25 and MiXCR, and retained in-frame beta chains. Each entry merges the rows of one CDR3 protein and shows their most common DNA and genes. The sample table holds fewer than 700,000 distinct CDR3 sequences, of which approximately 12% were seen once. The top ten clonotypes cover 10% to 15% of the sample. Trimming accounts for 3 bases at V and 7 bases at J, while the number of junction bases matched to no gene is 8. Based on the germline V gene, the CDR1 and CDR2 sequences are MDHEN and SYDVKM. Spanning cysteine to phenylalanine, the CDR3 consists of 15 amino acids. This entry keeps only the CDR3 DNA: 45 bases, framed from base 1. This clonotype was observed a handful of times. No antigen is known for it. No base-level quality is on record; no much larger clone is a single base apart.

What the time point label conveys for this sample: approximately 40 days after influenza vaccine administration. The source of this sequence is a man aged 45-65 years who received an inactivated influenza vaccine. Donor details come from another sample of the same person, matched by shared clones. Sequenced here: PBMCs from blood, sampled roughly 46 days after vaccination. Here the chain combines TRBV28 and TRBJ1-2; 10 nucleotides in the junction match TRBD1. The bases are TGTGCCAGCAGTTTTGGAGGACAGGGGGTAGGTGGCTACACCTTC. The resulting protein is CASSFGGQGVGGYTF.